Detailed here is one T cell receptor beta chain. It lacks a known antigen. Base qualities are missing; no much larger clone stands one base away. The data stem from a study of Graves' ophthalmopathy and Graves' hyperthyroidism (dated by TCRdb to the late 2010s). About the investigation overall: Peripheral blood was collected at initial diagnosis, prior to any treatment. The study used TCR beta repertoire signatures to distinguish Graves' ophthalmopathy from Graves' hyperthyroidism and to predict progression to ophthalmopathy. In total, 135 blood samples were TCR-sequenced: approximately 42 ophthalmopathy, roughly 80 hyperthyroidism and approximately 17 hyperthyroidism-to-ophthalmopathy patients. To explore V-J signatures that separate ophthalmopathy from hyperthyroidism, a discovery set of about 98 patients was enrolled, consisting of approximately 44 with ophthalmopathy and approximately 60 with stable hyperthyroidism. An independent validation cohort comprised 18 hyperthyroidism patients and 17 patients who later progressed from hyperthyroidism to ophthalmopathy. T-cell repertoires of thyroid tissue and blood were compared in over 5 hyperthyroidism patients. After sampling, hyperthyroidism patients received methimazole starting at 30 mg daily, and ophthalmopathy patients received high-dose intravenous methylprednisolone. The 95 to 100 discovery patients were randomly split 7:3 into training and test sets.

Stable hyperthyroidism was defined as no progression to ophthalmopathy within 18 months of follow-up. Hyperthyroidism patients were newly diagnosed, were aged 18 to 65 years, and had a disease duration under 2 months. Patients with other autoimmune diseases, uncontrolled infections, pregnancy or lactation were excluded. Diagnosis was based on clinical symptoms, serum thyroxine, TRAb, thyroid ultrasound and orbital computed tomography. PBMCs were isolated from 7.5 to 10 ml of fresh peripheral blood by Ficoll-Paque density gradient centrifugation. Trizol reagent was used to extract the total RNA, and its quality was then checked on an Agilent 2100 Bioanalyzer. Summary of the overall study and its limitations: No statistical method was used to predetermine the sample size, and group allocation was not hidden from the investigators. In validation, the model predicted ophthalmopathy progression with more than 70% sensitivity and around 72% specificity; approximately 12 predicted patients were CT-confirmed with GO in a median of around 6 months. Most expanded thyroid clonotypes with frequency above 0.001 were also detected in blood, suggesting blood repertoires may reflect the thyroid immune response. In cross-validation, the 13-signature model distinguished ophthalmopathy from stable hyperthyroidism with 85% to 90% sensitivity and around 81% specificity, and in the test set the corresponding values were approximately 80% and 75%.

TCR beta CDR3 regions were amplified from RNA transcripts for repertoire sequencing. HTBI primers and the Qiagen OneStep RT-PCR kit were used in a first-round RT-PCR, which was followed by a second-round multiplex PCR, size selection and purification. Libraries were sequenced paired-end with 100 bp reads on an Illumina HiSeq2000. In the source study's methods: SOAPnuke was used for read processing, and reads with adapters, uncalled bases, a mean Phred below 15, or no exact constant-primer or identifier match were discarded. High-quality paired reads were merged with COPE v1.2.5. Each unique nucleotide sequence was treated as a clonotype, and MiTCR v1.1 was used to align the clonotypes to the IMGT TRB V, D and J references. The analysis was limited to V-J combinations with a frequency above 0.0001, which together covered 98% to 99.2% of repertoires. For each V-J combination, a TCR clonal expansion and chaos score was defined as the ratio of F50 clonal expansion to chaos observed in the TCRdist matrix. Welch's t-statistics and random forest were used to narrow the features down to 10 to 15 V-J combinations, which were then fed into a naive Bayes classifier. The Morisita-Horn index was used to measure how similar the thyroid and blood repertoires were. TCRdb redid the processing of the public reads, applying fastp at Q25 and MiXCR, and retained in-frame beta chains. Each entry merges the rows of one CDR3 protein and shows their most common DNA and genes. The V and J calls shown here were made by TCRdb, not taken from the authors' results. The sample includes about 620,000 distinct CDR3 sequences, with 22% observed a single time. The ten largest clones represent approximately 6.9% of the sample.

The germline V gene encodes CDR1 SNHLY and CDR2 FYNNEI. Measured from the cysteine to the phenylalanine, the CDR3 is 14 residues long. Here the CDR3 DNA is all that survives: 42 bases in frame from base 1. V was cut back by 4 bases and J by 7 bases, leaving a gap of 16 bases between them. The chain links TRBV2 with TRBJ1-2; TRBD1 is perhaps the D gene, given 5 matching bases. Sequencing was carried out using peripheral blood. The receptor was derived from a woman younger than 30 with stable Graves' hyperthyroidism. Some clones in this sample may be carry-over from other donors' samples. Donor details come from another sample of the same person, matched by shared clones. The bases are TGTGCCAGCAGTGGGTTGGGACGGTCCTTTGGCTACACCTTC. This codes for CASSGLGRSFGYTF. Reference TRBV2 and TRBJ1-2 genes cover what lies past the CDR3, so the full variable domain is EPEVTQTPSHQVTQMGQEVILRCVPISNHLYFYWYRQILGQKVEFLVSFYNNEISEKSEIFDDQFSVERPDGSNFTLKIRSTKLEDSAMYFCASSGLGRSFGYTFGSGTRLTVV.